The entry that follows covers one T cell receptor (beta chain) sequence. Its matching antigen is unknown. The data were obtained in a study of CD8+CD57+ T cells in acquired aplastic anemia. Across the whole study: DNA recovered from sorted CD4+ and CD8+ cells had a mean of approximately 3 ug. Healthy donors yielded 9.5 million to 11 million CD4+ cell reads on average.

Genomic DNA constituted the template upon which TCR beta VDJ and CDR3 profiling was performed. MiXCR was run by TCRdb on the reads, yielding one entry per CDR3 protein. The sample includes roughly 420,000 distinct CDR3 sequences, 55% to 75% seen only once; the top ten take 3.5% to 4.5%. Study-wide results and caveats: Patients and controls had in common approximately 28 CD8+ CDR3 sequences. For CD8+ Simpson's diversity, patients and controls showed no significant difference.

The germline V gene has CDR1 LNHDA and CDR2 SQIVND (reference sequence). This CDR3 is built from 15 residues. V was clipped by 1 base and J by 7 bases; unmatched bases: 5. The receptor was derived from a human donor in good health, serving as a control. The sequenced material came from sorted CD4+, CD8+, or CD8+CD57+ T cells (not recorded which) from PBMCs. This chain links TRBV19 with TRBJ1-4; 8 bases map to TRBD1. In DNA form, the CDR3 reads TGTGCCAGTAGTATAGCAGGGGGCGCGGGTGAAAAACTGTTTTTT. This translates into CASSIAGGAGEKLFF.